This T cell receptor (beta chain) comes out of a study of Graves' ophthalmopathy and Graves' hyperthyroidism. CDR1 and CDR2 (germline): MNHEY, SVGEGT. Between the trimmed V and J ends, which lost 6 bases and 9 bases, there was a span of 15 bases. There are 12 residues in the CDR3. As the template, RNA transcripts were used to amplify TCR beta CDR3 regions. An opening RT-PCR round employed HTBI primers and preceded a second-round multiplex PCR. TCRdb analysed the multiplex PCR reads with MiXCR anew, one entry per CDR3 protein. Here the sample spans about 400,000 distinct CDR3 sequences, around 19% being singletons. Sampling 10 ml of fresh peripheral blood provided the PBMCs. With regard to this clonotype: The antigen remains undetermined.

Study-wide points: Most expanded clonotypes from thyroid (those above 0.001 frequency) were also found in blood.

The sequenced sample was peripheral blood. The source of this sequence is a woman aged 18 to 35 with Graves' ophthalmopathy. J is TRBJ2-7 and V is TRBV6-2 or TRBV6-3; a weak D match, TRBD1 (5 bases). CDR3 nucleotide sequence: TGTGCCAGCAGATTCTGGACATCCGTGCAGTACTTC. Protein product: CASRFWTSVQYF.